This note documents a single T cell receptor (beta chain) sequence. This table comes from immunoSEQ multiplex PCR, and its TCRdb copy is limited to in-frame clones, with some not included. The data contain around 160,000 clones, 86% of them singletons. The source of the sample is a study of blood T cell repertoires in COVID-19. The ends lost 4 bases at V and 4 bases at J; junction bases unmatched: 7. From germline, CDR1 is ENHRY and CDR2 SYGVKD. The CDR3 length is 14 residues. The specimen was peripheral blood. The chain links TRBV10-3 to TRBJ2-7; 7 bases match TRBD1. This clonotype originated in a man in his sixties with acute or convalescent COVID-19. CDR3 region: CAISAEGAQYEQYF. Here the CDR3 DNA reads TGTGCCATCAGTGCAGAGGGGGCGCAGTACGAGCAGTACTTC.